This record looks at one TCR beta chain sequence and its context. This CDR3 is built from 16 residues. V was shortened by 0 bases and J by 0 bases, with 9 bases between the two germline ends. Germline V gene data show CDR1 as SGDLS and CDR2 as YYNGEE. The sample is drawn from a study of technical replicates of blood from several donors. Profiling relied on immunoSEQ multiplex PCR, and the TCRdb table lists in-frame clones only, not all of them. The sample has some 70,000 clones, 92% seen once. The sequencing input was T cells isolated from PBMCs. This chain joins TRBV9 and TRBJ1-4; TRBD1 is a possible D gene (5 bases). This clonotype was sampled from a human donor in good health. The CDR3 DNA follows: TGTGCCAGCAGCGTAGGGGAGGGACCAACTAATGAAAAACTGTTTTTT. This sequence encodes CASSVGEGPTNEKLFF.